This record concerns one TCR beta chain sequence. The CDR3 runs 16 residues. After removal of 1 base from V and 2 bases from J, the junction contained 5 bases not matched to a gene. Germline V lookup: CDR1 MGHRA, CDR2 YSYEKL. These data originate in a study of blood T cell repertoires in COVID-19. For the study at large: Acute-phase and convalescent COVID-19 samples originated in the United States, Italy and Spain. T cells, B-cell-depleted T cells, or PBMCs supplied cDNA or gDNA.

Original handling: Counts of nucleated cells, estimated from reference gene primer amplification, were obtained. The table came from immunoSEQ multiplex PCR; TCRdb's copy has only in-frame clones and leaves some out. V, J and clone size are taken as reported in that table, and D and trimming were inferred from the DNA itself. The sample contains more than 200,000 clones, roughly 86% of which appear only once. The specimen was peripheral blood. The genes are TRBV4-1 and TRBJ2-1; 7 bases align to TRBD2. This TCR was recovered from a human donor in a cohort sampled during active COVID-19. The CDR3 DNA reads as TGCGCCAGCAGCCAAGGAGTGGGGGGGACCTACAATGAGCAGTTCTTC. Encoded protein: CASSQGVGGTYNEQFF.